This T cell receptor (beta chain) was sequenced during a study of blood T cell repertoires in COVID-19. Deletions cut 0 bases from V and 4 bases from J, with 18 bases between. The CDR3 loop spans 18 amino acids. Germline V CDR1 and CDR2: SNHLY, FYNNEI. Here immunoSEQ multiplex PCR was the method, and the copy in TCRdb shows in-frame clones only, minus some. This sample has 150,000 to 160,000 clones, with roughly four fifths found just once. The sequence was obtained from a man older than 75 with acute or convalescent COVID-19. V usage is TRBV2 and J usage is TRBJ2-2, with D maybe TRBD2 (5 bases). The specimen was peripheral blood. The CDR3: CASSEAQTRATSTGELFF. DNA of the CDR3: TGTGCCAGCAGTGAAGCGCAGACGAGGGCCACAAGCACCGGGGAGCTGTTTTTT. The complete variable domain, with remaining parts taken from reference TRBV2 and TRBJ2-2, reads EPEVTQTPSHQVTQMGQEVILRCVPISNHLYFYWYRQILGQKVEFLVSFYNNEISEKSEIFDDQFSVERPDGSNFTLKIRSTKLEDSAMYFCASSEAQTRATSTGELFFGEGSRLTVL.